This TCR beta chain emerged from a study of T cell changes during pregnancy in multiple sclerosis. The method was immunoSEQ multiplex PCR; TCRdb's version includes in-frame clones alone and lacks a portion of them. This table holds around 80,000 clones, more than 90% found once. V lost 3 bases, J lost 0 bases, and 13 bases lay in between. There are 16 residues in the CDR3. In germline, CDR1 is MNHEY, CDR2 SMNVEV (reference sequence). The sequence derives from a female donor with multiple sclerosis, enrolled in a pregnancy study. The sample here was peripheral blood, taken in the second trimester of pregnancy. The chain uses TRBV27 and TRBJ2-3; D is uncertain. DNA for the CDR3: TGTGCCAGCAGTTTCTTCCCCTTATCTAGCACAGATACGCAGTATTTT. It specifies CASSFFPLSSTDTQYF.